Listed below are T cell receptor beta chains from one sample, sequenced in a study of human thymus T cells. This table comes from immunoSEQ multiplex PCR, and its TCRdb copy is limited to in-frame clones, with some not included. Of over 35,000 clones in the sample, roughly 94% were seen once. The sequencing sample was made of blood. The receptors come from a boy under two years old with a congenital heart defect but otherwise immunologically healthy. CDR3s include the opening cysteine and the closing phenylalanine or tryptophan. D genes are given only for firm matches.

length: 15; J: TRBJ2-1; V: TRBV18; D: TRBD2; DNA: TGTGCCAGCTCGCCGGGACTAGCGACCTACAATGAGCAGTTCTTC; CDR3: CASSPGLATYNEQFF
length: 15; J: TRBJ2-1; V: TRBV7-3; D: -; DNA: TGTGCCAGCAGCTTAAACCGGTGGATCAACAATGAGCAGTTCTTC; CDR3: CASSLNRWINNEQFF
length: 13; J: TRBJ2-7; V: TRBV7-2; D: -; DNA: TGTGCCAGCAGCGTCAGGGGTTCCTACGAGCAGTACTTC; CDR3: CASSVRGSYEQYF
length: 12; J: TRBJ2-3; V: TRBV10-3; D: TRBD2; DNA: TGTGCCGCCGGCGCGGGGGTCGATACGCAGTATTTT; CDR3: CAAGAGVDTQYF
length: 13; J: TRBJ2-5; V: TRBV7-2; D: TRBD1; DNA: TGTGCCAGCAGCCCTAGGACAGGGGAGACCCAGTACTTC; CDR3: CASSPRTGETQYF
length: 14; J: TRBJ2-2; V: TRBV25-1; D: TRBD1; DNA: TGTGCCAGTTCCGGGACAGGGGGTACCGGGGAGCTGTTTTTT; CDR3: CASSGTGGTGELFF
length: 13; J: TRBJ2-7; V: TRBV7-2; D: TRBD2; DNA: TGTGCCAGCAGCACCGGGACTAGCTACGAGCAGTACTTC; CDR3: CASSTGTSYEQYF
length: 14; J: TRBJ2-1; V: TRBV6-5; D: -; DNA: TGTGCCAGCAGTTACCTTGCCCCAGAAAATGAGCAGTTCTTC; CDR3: CASSYLAPENEQFF
length: 15; J: TRBJ2-7; V: TRBV21-1; D: -; DNA: TGTGCCAGCAGCAAATCGGCGGGGGGCTCCTACGAGCAGTACTTC; CDR3: CASSKSAGGSYEQYF
length: 15; J: TRBJ2-2; V: TRBV27; D: TRBD1; DNA: TGTGCCAGCAGTTTAAGGGGGCGAGGCACCGGGGAGCTGTTTTTT; CDR3: CASSLRGRGTGELFF
length: 14; J: TRBJ2-5; V: TRBV5-4; D: -; DNA: TGTGCCAGCAGCTTGAGGGGGTACCAAGAGACCCAGTACTTC; CDR3: CASSLRGYQETQYF
length: 17; J: TRBJ2-2; V: TRBV5-5; D: TRBD2; DNA: TGTGCCAGCAGCTTAGCTAGCGGGGGGACCAACACCGGGGAGCTGTTTTTT; CDR3: CASSLASGGTNTGELFF
length: 11; J: TRBJ2-1; V: TRBV5-1; D: -; DNA: TGCGCCAGCAGCATAGGGCTTGAGCAGTTCTTC; CDR3: CASSIGLEQFF
length: 14; J: TRBJ1-2; V: TRBV27; D: TRBD1; DNA: TGTGCCAGCAGTTTCGCAGGGGGCTTCTATGGCTACACCTTC; CDR3: CASSFAGGFYGYTF
length: 19; J: TRBJ2-1; V: TRBV7-8; D: TRBD2; DNA: TGTGCCAGCAGCCCGACTAGCGGGGCCCTTCCGAGCTCCTACAATGAGCAGTTCTTC; CDR3: CASSPTSGALPSSYNEQFF
length: 14; J: TRBJ1-1; V: TRBV28; D: -; DNA: TGTGCCAGCAGTCCCGCGACTGTGAACACTGAAGCTTTCTTT; CDR3: CASSPATVNTEAFF